Below, one TCR beta chain is given with its context. Sequencing of TCR beta was carried out in blood CD8+ and CD4+ T cells. The multiple sclerosis control group was made up of treatment-naive patients with stable or active relapsing-remitting disease. Negative isolation yielded the CD8+ and CD4+ T cells, while FACS enriched the TEMRA cells. RNA in amounts of roughly 0.5 to 1 ug was reverse transcribed with random hexamers. An immunoSEQ multiplex PCR generated amplified TCR beta CDR3 products spanning 54 Vbeta and 13 Jbeta. Using its own MiXCR run on the immunoSEQ multiplex PCR reads, TCRdb lists one record per CDR3 protein. Among under 350,000 distinct CDR3 sequences, roughly nine tenths were seen once, and the ten largest hold less than 0.08%. The data were taken from a study of CD8 T cells in Susac syndrome. Germline V gene data show CDR1 as MGHDK and CDR2 as SYGVNS. The CDR3 runs 15 residues. V was shortened by 7 bases and J by 2 bases, with 18 bases between the two germline ends.

The sample consisted of CD4+ T cells from PBMCs. The clonotype originates from a human donor with multiple sclerosis. The rearrangement links TRBV25-1 to TRBJ2-7, with a possible D match to TRBD2 (5 bases). The CDR3 coding sequence is TGTGCCAGCAAAAGGGAGACTTCTACCACCTACGAGCAGTACTTC. Translating gives CASKRETSTTYEQYF.